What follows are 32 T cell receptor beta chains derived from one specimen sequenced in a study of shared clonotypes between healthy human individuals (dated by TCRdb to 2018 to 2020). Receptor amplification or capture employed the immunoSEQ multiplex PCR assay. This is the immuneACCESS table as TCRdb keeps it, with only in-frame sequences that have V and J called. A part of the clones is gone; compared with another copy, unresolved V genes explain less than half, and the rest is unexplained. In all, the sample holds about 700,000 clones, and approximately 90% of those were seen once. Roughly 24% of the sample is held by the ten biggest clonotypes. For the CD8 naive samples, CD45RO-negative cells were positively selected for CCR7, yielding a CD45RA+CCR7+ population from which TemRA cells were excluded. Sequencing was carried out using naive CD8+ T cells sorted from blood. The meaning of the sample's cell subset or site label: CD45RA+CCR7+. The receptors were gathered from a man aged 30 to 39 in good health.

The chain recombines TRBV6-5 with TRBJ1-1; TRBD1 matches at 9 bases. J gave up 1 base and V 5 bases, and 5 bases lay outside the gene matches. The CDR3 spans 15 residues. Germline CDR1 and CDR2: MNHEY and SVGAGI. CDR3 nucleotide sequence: TGTGCCAGCAGTCTCGGGACAGGGTCGAACACTGAAGCTTTCTTT. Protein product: CASSLGTGSNTEAFF.

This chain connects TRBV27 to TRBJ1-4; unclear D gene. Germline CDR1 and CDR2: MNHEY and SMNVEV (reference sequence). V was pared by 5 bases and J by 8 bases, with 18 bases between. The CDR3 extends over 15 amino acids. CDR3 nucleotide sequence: TGTGCCAGCAGTACCCGAGGCCGGCCCGGGGAAAAACTGTTTTTT. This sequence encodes CASSTRGRPGEKLFF.

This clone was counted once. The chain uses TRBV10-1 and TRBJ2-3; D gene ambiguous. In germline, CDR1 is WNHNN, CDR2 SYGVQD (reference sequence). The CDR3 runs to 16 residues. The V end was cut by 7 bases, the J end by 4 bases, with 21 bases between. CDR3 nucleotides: TGCGCCAGCATTCCTTTTGGGTCTCGCTGGGCAGATACGCAGTATTTT. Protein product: CASIPFGSRWADTQYF.

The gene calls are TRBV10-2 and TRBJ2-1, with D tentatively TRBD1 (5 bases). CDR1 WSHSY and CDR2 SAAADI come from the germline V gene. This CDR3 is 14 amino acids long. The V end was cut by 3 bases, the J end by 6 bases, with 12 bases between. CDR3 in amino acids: CASSDAGYINEQFF. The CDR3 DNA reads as TGCGCCAGCAGTGACGCAGGGTACATCAATGAGCAGTTCTTC.

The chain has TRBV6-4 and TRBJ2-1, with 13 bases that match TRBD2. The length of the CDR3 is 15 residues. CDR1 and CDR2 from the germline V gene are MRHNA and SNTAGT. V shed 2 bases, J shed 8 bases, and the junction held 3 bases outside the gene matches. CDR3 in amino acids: CASSDGLAGVHEQFF. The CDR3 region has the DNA TGTGCCAGCAGTGACGGACTAGCGGGAGTACATGAGCAGTTCTTC.

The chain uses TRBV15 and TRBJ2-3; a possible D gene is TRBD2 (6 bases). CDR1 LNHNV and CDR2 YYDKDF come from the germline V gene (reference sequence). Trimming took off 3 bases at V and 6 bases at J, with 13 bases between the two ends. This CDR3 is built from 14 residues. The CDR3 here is CATSRSALADTQYF. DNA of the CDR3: TGTGCCACCAGCAGGTCAGCACTAGCTGATACGCAGTATTTT.

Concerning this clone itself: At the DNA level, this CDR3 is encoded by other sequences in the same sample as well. The chain's CDR3 is CASSIGQGVTEAFF. CDR3 DNA: TGTGCCAGTAGTATAGGACAGGGCGTCACTGAAGCTTTCTTT. The chain is built from TRBV19 and TRBJ1-1, with 7 bases matching TRBD1. This CDR3 region has 14 residues. Per germline, CDR1 LNHDA and CDR2 SQIVND (reference sequence). V was clipped by 1 base and J by 4 bases; unmatched bases: 3. The entire variable domain, with the rest obtained from reference TRBV19 and TRBJ1-1, is as follows: DGGITQSPKYLFRKEGQNVTLSCEQNLNHDAMYWYRQDPGQGLRLIYYSQIVNDFQKGDIAEGYSVSREKKESFPLTVTSAQKNPTAFYLCASSIGQGVTEAFFGQGTRLTVV.

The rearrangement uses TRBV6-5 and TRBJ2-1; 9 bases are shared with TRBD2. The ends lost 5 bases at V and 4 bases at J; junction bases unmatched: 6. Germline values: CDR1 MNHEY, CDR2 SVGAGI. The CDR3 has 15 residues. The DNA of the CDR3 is TGTGCCAGCAGTCTCCTAGCGGGGTGGTACAATGAGCAGTTCTTC. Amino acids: CASSLLAGWYNEQFF.

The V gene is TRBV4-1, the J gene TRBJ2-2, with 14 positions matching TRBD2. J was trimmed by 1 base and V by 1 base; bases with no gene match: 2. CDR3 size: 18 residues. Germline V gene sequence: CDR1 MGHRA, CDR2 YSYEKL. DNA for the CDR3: TGCGCCAGCAGCCAAGTTGGGACTAGCGGGAGGAACACCGGGGAGCTGTTTTTT. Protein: CASSQVGTSGRNTGELFF.

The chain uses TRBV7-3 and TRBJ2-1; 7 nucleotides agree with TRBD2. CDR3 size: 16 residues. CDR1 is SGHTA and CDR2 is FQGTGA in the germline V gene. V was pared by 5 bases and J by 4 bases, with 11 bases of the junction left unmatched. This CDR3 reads CASSPSASGNYNEQFF. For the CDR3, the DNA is TGTGCCAGCAGCCCCTCGGCTAGCGGAAATTACAATGAGCAGTTCTTC.

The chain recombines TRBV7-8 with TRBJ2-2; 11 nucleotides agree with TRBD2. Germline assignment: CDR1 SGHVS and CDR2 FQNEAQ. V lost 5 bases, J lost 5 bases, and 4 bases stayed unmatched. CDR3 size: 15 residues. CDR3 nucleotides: TGTGCCAGCAGCCCGACTAGCGGGACAACCGGGGAGCTGTTTTTT. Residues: CASSPTSGTTGELFF.

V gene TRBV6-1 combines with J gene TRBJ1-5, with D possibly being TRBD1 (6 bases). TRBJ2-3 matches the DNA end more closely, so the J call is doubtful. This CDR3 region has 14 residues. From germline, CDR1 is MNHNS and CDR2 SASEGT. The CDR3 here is CASSGQGPAQPQYF. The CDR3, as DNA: TGTGCCAGCAGTGGGCAGGGGCCCGCTCAGCCCCAGTATTTT.

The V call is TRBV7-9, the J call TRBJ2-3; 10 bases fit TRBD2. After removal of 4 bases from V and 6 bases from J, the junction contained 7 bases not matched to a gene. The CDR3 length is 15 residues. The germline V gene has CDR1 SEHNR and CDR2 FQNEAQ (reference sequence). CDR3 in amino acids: CASSSLGLAVDTQYF. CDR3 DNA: TGTGCCAGCAGCTCACTTGGACTAGCGGTCGATACGCAGTATTTT.

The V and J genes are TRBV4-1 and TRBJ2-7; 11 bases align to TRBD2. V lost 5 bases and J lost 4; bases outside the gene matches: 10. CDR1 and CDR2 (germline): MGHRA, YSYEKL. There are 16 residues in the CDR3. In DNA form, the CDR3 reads TGCGCCAGCAGCTTACTGCTAGGGACTAGCGGTTACGAGCAGTACTTC. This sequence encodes CASSLLLGTSGYEQYF.

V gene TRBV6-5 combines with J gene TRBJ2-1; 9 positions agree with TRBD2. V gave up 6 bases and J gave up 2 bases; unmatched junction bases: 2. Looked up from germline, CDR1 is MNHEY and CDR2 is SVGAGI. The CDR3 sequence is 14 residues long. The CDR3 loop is CASSRLAAYNEQFF. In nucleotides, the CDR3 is TGTGCCAGCAGCAGACTAGCGGCCTACAATGAGCAGTTCTTC.

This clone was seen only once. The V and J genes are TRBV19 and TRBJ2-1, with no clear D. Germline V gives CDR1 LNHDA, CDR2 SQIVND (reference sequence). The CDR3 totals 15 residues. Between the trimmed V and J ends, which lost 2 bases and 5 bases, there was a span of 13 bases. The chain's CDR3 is CASSISVALNNEQFF. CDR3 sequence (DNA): TGTGCCAGTAGTATAAGCGTTGCCCTGAACAATGAGCAGTTCTTC.

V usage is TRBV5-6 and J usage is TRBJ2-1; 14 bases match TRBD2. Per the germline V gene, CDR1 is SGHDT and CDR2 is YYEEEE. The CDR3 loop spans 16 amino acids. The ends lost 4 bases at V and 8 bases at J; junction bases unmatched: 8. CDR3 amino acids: CASSPGTSGRPDEQFF. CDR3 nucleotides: TGTGCCAGCAGCCCCGGGACTAGCGGGAGACCCGATGAGCAGTTCTTC.

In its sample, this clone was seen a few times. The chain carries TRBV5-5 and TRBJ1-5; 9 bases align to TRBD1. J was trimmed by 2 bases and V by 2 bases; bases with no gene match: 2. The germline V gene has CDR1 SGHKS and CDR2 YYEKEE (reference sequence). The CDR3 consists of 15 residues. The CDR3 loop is CASSLQGARNQPQHF. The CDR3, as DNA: TGTGCCAGCAGCTTACAGGGGGCTCGCAATCAGCCCCAGCATTTT.

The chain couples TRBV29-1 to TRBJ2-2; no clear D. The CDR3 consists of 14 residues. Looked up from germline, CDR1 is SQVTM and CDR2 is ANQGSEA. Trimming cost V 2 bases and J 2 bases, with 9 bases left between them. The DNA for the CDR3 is TGCAGCGTTGAAAAAGGCTTAAACACCGGGGAGCTGTTTTTT. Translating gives CSVEKGLNTGELFF.

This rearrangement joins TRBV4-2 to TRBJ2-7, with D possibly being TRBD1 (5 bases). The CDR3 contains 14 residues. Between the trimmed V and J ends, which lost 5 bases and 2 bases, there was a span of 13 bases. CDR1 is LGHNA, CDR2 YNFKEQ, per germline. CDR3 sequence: CASSTPTVTYEQYF. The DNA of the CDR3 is TGTGCCAGCAGCACCCCGACAGTTACCTACGAGCAGTACTTC.

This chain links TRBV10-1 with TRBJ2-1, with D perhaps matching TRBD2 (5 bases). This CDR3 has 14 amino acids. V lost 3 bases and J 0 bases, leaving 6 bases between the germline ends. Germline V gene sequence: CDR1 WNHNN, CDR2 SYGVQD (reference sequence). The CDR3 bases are TGCGCCAGCAGTGACGCGGGCTCCTACAATGAGCAGTTCTTC. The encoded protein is CASSDAGSYNEQFF.

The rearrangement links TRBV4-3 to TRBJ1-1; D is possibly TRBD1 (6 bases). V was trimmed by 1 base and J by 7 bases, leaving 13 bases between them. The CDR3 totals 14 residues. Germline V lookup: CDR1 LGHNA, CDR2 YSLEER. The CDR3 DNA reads TGCGCCAGCAGCCAAGTCGAGAACAGGGATGAAGCTTTCTTT. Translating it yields CASSQVENRDEAFF.

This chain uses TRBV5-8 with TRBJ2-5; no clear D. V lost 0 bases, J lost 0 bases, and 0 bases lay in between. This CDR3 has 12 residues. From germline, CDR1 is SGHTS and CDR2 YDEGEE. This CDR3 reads CASSLDQETQYF. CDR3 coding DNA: TGTGCCAGCAGCTTGGACCAAGAGACCCAGTACTTC.

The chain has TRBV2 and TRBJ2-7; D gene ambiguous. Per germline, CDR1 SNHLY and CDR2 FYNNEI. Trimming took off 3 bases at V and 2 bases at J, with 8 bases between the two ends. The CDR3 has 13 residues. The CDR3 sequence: CASSDNGPYEQYF. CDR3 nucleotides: TGTGCCAGCAGTGATAACGGCCCCTACGAGCAGTACTTC.

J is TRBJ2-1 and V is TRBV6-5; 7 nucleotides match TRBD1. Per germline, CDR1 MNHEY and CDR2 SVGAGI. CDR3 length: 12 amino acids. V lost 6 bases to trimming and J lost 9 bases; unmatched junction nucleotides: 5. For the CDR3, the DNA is TGTGCCAGCAGGACACAGGGGACTGAGCAGTTCTTC. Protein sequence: CASRTQGTEQFF.

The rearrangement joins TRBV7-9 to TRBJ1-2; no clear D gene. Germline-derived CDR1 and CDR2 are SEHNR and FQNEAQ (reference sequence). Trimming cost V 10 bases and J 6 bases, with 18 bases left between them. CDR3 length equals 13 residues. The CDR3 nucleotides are TGTGCCACCCGAGGTGGCCCTATCAATGGCTACACCTTC. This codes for CATRGGPINGYTF.

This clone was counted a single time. The CDR3, as DNA: TGTGCCAGCAGTTTATACCAATGGGGACTAGCGGGAGAGTATGAAGGCACAGATACGCAGTATTTT. Its translation: CASSLYQWGLAGEYEGTDTQYF. The chain has TRBV28 and TRBJ2-3, with TRBD2 matching over 14 bases. CDR3 length: 22 amino acids. Unmatched junction bases numbered 16, after V lost 1 base and J lost 1 base. Germline CDR1 is MDHEN and CDR2 is SYDVKM.

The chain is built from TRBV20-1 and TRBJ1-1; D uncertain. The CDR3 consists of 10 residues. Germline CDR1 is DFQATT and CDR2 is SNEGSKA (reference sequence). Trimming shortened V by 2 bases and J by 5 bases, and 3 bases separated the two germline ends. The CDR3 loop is CSARTTEAFF. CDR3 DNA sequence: TGCAGTGCTAGAACAACTGAAGCTTTCTTT.

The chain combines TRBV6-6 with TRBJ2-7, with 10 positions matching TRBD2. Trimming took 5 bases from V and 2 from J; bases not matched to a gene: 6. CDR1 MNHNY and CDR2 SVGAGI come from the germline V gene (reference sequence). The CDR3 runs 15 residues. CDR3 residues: CASSPLAGGAYEQYF. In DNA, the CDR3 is TGTGCCAGCAGTCCATTAGCGGGAGGAGCCTACGAGCAGTACTTC.

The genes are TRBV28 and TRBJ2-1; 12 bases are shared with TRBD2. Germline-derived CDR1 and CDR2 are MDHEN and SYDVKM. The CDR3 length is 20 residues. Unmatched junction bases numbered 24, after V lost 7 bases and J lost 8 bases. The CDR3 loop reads CASNHRVGLAGLQRHDEQFF. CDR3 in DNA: TGTGCCAGCAACCATAGGGTAGGACTAGCGGGACTACAACGTCACGATGAGCAGTTCTTC.

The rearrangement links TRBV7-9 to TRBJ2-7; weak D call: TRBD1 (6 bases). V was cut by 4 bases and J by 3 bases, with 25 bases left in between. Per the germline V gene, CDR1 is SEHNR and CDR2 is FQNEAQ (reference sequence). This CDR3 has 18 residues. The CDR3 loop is CASSSPSQTGPPHYEQYF. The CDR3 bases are TGTGCCAGCAGCTCCCCTAGCCAAACAGGGCCACCCCACTACGAGCAGTACTTC.

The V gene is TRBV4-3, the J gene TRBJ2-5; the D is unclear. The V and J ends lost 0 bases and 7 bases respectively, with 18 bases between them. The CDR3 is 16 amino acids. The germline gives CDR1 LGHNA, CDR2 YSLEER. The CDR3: CASSQERVGGAGTQYF. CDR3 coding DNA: TGCGCCAGCAGCCAAGAAAGAGTGGGCGGAGCTGGGACCCAGTACTTC.